This is a list of T cell receptor beta chains from one sample in a study of CXCR3-negative and CXCR3-positive naive CD8 T cells. Following a re-call of the 5' RACE reads, TCRdb has one entry per CDR3 protein and lacks DNA. Its table records 100,000 to 150,000 distinct CDR3 sequences. Material for sequencing was naive CXCR3- CD8+ T cells from blood. All receptors come from a human donor in good health. Some clones in this sample may be carry-over from other donors' samples. Both conserved end residues are part of each CDR3.

TRBJ2-5 TRBV20-1 CSARGALSETQYF
TRBJ2-1 TRBV29-1 CSVDTSGSTYNEQFF
TRBJ2-3 TRBV3-1 CASSPRGEGRYTQYF
TRBJ2-7 TRBV7-9 CASSFSIDRGNYEQYF
TRBJ2-1 TRBV20-1 CSAREGPGLAGDMDYYNEQFF
TRBJ2-1 TRBV2 CASSGRGATNNEQFF
TRBJ1-1 TRBV12-3/TRBV12-4 CASSDRDALNTEAFF
TRBJ2-1 TRBV7-9 CASRWTSGENEQFF
TRBJ2-5 TRBV10-3 CAISESAGGPMETQYF
TRBJ2-3 TRBV29-1 CSVEKVLGADTQYF
TRBJ1-1 TRBV27 CASSKGFRNTEAFF
TRBJ2-2 TRBV28 CASRETSGTPPGELFF
TRBJ2-7 TRBV3-1 CASSQEPVAGGEDEQYF
TRBJ2-1 TRBV7-3 CASSWGTSGRVENEQFF
TRBJ2-6 TRBV29-1 CSVEGTGALSGANVLTF
TRBJ2-1 TRBV29-1 CSVERTDNEQFF
TRBJ2-5 TRBV4-1 CASSQEGRQPLYF
TRBJ2-7 TRBV20-1 CSARTNRGTSFLYEQYF
TRBJ2-3 TRBV4-2 CASSPLGAEGGGTQYF
TRBJ2-7 TRBV28 CASRRPGRSSYEQYF
TRBJ2-6 TRBV7-9 CASSFPRGTGDHLRSGANVLTF
TRBJ2-3 TRBV5-1 CASSFGGGIDTQYF
TRBJ1-4 TRBV29-1 CSVSPGGLGEKLFF
TRBJ2-7 TRBV9 CASSVTGGSSEQYF
TRBJ2-5 TRBV23-1 CASSQYDREDETQYF
TRBJ2-5 TRBV7-8 CASSFSGGSAETQYF
TRBJ2-1 TRBV6-6 CASSPGAMRPSNEQFF
TRBJ2-7 TRBV19 CAHGQGEPYEQYF
TRBJ2-7 TRBV6-2/TRBV6-3 CASSSATYEQYF
TRBJ2-3 TRBV2 CASSEGLAVRDTQYF
TRBJ2-2 TRBV2 CASISEGLAAGELFF
TRBJ2-7 TRBV3-1 CASSLHGATYEQYF
TRBJ2-7 TRBV28 CASSFVQGAYEQYF
TRBJ2-1 TRBV20-1 CSARGQFNEQFF
TRBJ2-3 TRBV12-3/TRBV12-4 CACTYTPGAGGSDTQYF
TRBJ2-7 TRBV3-1 CASSPRTGNEQYF
TRBJ2-5 TRBV21-1 CASNGKRNQETQYF
TRBJ2-7 TRBV24-1 CATSESRELPYEQYF
TRBJ1-1 TRBV7-8 CASSLVGPRERTEAFF
TRBJ2-7 TRBV25-1 CASSEGGEQYF
TRBJ2-7 TRBV7-9 CASSLIVADDYEQYF
TRBJ2-2 TRBV29-1 CSANPGQGVAGELFF
TRBJ2-7 TRBV6-2/TRBV6-3 CASRSASEQYF
TRBJ2-1 TRBV29-1 CSVEDLGTTGPSSYNEQFF
TRBJ2-3 TRBV29-1 CSARAGTGGPTDTQYF
TRBJ2-6 TRBV28 CASSLRISGANVLTF
TRBJ2-1 TRBV28 CASSSQTGLATYNEQFF
TRBJ2-1 TRBV18 CASSPPGDKAFSYNEQLF
TRBJ2-1 TRBV2 CASSVLAYNEQFF
TRBJ2-1 TRBV24-1 CATSDFPGTESYNEQFF
TRBJ1-2 TRBV28 CASSLEISGYYGYTF
TRBJ1-1 TRBV29-1 CSGLRQGNTEAFF
TRBJ1-6 TRBV11-2 CASSLGINSPLHF
TRBJ2-7 TRBV29-1 CSVEDREGTPYEQYF
TRBJ1-2 TRBV3-1 CASSQELHWGPGYTF